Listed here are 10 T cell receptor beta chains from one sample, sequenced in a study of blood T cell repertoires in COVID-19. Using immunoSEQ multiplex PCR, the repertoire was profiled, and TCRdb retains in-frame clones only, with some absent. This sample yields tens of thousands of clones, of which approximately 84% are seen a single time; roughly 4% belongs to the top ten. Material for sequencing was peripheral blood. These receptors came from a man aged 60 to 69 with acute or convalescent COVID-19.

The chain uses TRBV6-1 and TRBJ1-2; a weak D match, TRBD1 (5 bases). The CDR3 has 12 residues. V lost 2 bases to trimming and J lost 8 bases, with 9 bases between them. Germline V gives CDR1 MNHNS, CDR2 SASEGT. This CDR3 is CASSESRGGYTF. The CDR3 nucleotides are TGTGCCAGCAGTGAATCGCGGGGCGGCTACACCTTC.

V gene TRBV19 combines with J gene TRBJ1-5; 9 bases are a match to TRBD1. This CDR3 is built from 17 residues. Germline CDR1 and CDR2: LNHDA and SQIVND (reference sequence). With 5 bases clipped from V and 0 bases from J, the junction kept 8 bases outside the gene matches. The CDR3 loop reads CASSATGGAGSNQPQHF. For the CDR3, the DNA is TGTGCCAGTAGTGCAACAGGGGGCGCGGGTAGCAATCAGCCCCAGCATTTT.

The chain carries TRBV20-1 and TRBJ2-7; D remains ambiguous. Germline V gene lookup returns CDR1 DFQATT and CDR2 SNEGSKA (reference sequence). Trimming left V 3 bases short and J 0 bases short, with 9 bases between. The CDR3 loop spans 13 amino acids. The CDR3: CSASTESSYEQYF. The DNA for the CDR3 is TGCAGTGCTAGTACGGAGAGCTCCTACGAGCAGTACTTC.

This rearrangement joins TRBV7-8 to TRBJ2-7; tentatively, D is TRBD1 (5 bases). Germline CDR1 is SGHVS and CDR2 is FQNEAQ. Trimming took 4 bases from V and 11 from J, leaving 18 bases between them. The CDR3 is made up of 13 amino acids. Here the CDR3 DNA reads TGTGCCAGCAGCTCAACCTCCGACAGCCTGAAGTACTTC. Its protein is CASSSTSDSLKYF.

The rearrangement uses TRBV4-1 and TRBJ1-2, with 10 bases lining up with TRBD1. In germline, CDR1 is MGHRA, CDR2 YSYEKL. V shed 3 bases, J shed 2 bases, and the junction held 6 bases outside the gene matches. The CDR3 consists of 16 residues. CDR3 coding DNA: TGCGCCAGCAGCCAGGAGGGGACAGGGGCCAACTATGGCTACACCTTC. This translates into CASSQEGTGANYGYTF.

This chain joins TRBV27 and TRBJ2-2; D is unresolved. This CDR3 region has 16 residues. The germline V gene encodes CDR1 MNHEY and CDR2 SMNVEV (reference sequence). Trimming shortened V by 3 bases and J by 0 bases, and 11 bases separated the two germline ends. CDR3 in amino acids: CASSLSFTSNTGELFF. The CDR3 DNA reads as TGTGCCAGCAGTTTGAGCTTTACCTCGAACACCGGGGAGCTGTTTTTT.

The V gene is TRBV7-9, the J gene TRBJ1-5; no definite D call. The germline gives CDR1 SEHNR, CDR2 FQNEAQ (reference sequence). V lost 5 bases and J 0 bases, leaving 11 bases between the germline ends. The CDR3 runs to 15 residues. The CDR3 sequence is CASSPGRSSNQPQHF. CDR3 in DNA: TGTGCCAGCAGCCCCGGAAGGAGTAGCAATCAGCCCCAGCATTTT.

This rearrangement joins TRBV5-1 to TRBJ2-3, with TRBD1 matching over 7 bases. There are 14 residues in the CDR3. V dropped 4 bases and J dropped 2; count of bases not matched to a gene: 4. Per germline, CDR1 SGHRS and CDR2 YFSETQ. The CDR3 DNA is TGCGCCAGCAGCAACAGGGGAGCCACAGATACGCAGTATTTT. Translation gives CASSNRGATDTQYF.

CDR3 nucleotide sequence: TGCGCCAGCAGCTTGCTTCCAGGGAATGAAAAACTGTTTTTT. Translating gives CASSLLPGNEKLFF. The chain uses TRBV5-1 and TRBJ1-4; D is possibly TRBD1 (5 bases). Trimming took off 1 base at V and 5 bases at J, with 9 bases between the two ends. From germline, CDR1 is SGHRS and CDR2 YFSETQ. The CDR3 has 14 residues.

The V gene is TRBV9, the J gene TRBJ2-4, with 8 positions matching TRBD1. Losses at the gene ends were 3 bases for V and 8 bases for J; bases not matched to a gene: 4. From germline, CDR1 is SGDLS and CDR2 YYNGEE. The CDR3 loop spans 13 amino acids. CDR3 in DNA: TGTGCCAGCAGCGGAGGACAGGGCTACATTCAGTACTTC. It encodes CASSGGQGYIQYF.